This T cell receptor beta chain was captured by sequencing in a study of blood T cell repertoires in COVID-19. Overall study context: Collection of acute and convalescent COVID-19 samples took place in the United States, Italy and Spain. Sources were T cells, B-cell-depleted T cells, or PBMCs; the material itself was cDNA or gDNA.

Study processing details: Counts of nucleated cells, estimated from reference gene primer amplification, were obtained. Sequencing used immunoSEQ multiplex PCR; TCRdb keeps in-frame clones, though not all of them. Clone size and the V and J calls come from that table; the DNA yielded D and trimming. Of roughly 160,000 clones listed, about nine tenths are singletons. Germline CDR1 reads SGHRS; CDR2 reads YFSETQ. Trimming removed 1 base at V and 0 bases at J, with 12 bases between. This CDR3 region has 16 residues. The TCR originated in a woman aged 55-69 years who had recovered from COVID-19. Sample: peripheral blood. The J gene is TRBJ2-3, the V gene TRBV5-1, with a possible D match to TRBD2 (5 bases). The CDR3 DNA follows: TGCGCCAGCAGCTTGCAAGGCGGGTCTAGCACAGATACGCAGTATTTT. Translation gives CASSLQGGSSTDTQYF.